This T cell receptor (beta chain) was sequenced in a study of blood T cells in healthy people across ages. Study outcomes and limitations: It was the long-lived donors that had more naive CD4+ cells and higher diversity than aged donors.

Combining a sample-barcoded 5' primer with a J-beta primer mix, a second PCR ran for about 6 to 11 cycles. From the 5' RACE reads, TCRdb called clonotypes with MiXCR, one entry per CDR3 protein. The sample carries hundreds of thousands of distinct CDR3 sequences, about 28% recorded once. The CDR3 spans 14 residues. V lost 6 bases and J lost 7; bases outside the gene matches: 7. Germline lookup yields CDR1 MNHEY and CDR2 SVGAGI. This clonotype was seen a handful of times. No antigen is known for it. This TCR came from a woman older than 75 in good health. What was sequenced was blood. The chain recombines TRBV6-5 with TRBJ1-4; 8 nucleotides align to TRBD1. The CDR3 region has the DNA TGTGCCAGCAGACTATCAGGGGGCAGTGAAAAACTGTTTTTT. The encoded protein is CASRLSGGSEKLFF.